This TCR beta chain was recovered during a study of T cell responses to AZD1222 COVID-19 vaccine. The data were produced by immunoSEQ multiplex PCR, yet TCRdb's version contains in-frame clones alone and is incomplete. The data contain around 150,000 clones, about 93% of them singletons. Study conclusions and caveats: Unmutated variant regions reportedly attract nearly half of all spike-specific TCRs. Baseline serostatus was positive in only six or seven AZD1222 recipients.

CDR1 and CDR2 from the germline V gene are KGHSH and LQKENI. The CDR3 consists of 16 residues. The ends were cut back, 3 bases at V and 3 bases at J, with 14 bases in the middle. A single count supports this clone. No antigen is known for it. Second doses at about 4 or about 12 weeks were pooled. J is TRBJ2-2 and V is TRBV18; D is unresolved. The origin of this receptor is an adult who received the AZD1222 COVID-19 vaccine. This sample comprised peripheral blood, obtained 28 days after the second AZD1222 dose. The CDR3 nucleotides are TGTGCCAGCTCACCCCGACCCTTACGGGACACCGGGGAGCTGTTTTTT. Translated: CASSPRPLRDTGELFF.